The sequence of this T cell receptor beta chain was determined in a study of T-cell reconstitution after alpha-beta-depleted transplantation in children. The CDR3 is 15 amino acids. With V trimmed by 7 bases and J by 0 bases, 8 bases remained unmatched. Preparation of the TCRbeta library involved a method that used unique molecular identifiers. TCRdb re-derived calls from the PCR reads in MiXCR, one entry per CDR3 protein. The sample consists of 240,000 or so distinct CDR3 sequences, around 12% of them appearing once. This TCR came from a human donor who donated a stem cell graft to a child with acute lymphoblastic leukemia. The chain links TRBV12-3 or TRBV12-4 to TRBJ1-1; 7 bases are a match to TRBD1. The starting material was PBMCs from the stem cell graft donor, obtained from the stem cell graft. The DNA for the CDR3 is TGTGCCAGCACCCCTAGGACAGGTCTGAACACTGAAGCTTTCTTT. This codes for CASTPRTGLNTEAFF.